Listed below are T cell receptor beta chains from one sample, sequenced in a study of vaccination and CD4 T cells after COVID-19. TCRdb called the PCR reads again in MiXCR, with one record for every CDR3 protein. The sample yields fewer than 25,000 distinct CDR3 sequences, around 53% seen once. Specimen: CD4+ T cells from blood, collected before SARS-CoV-2 vaccination. Receptors were obtained from a human donor who had recovered from COVID-19. The CDR3 runs from the conserved cysteine through the conserved F or W. D genes are given only for firm matches. A row's size may be missing; if present it is once, few, many or a size class.

j_gene,d_gene,abundance,v_gene,CDR3aa,CDR3nt
TRBJ1-2,-,-,TRBV5-1,CASSTPREGYGYTF,TGCGCCAGCAGCACCCCGCGGGAGGGATATGGCTACACCTTC
TRBJ2-1,TRBD2,few,TRBV20-1,CSAPSGLAGENEQFF,TGCAGTGCTCCGTCGGGACTAGCGGGAGAGAATGAGCAGTTCTTC
TRBJ1-1,-,few,TRBV6-1,CASSNPASTEAFF,TGTGCCAGCAGTAACCCTGCATCCACTGAAGCTTTCTTT
TRBJ2-3,-,few,TRBV20-1,CSARDWAAASTDTQYF,TGCAGTGCTAGAGATTGGGCGGCGGCTAGCACAGATACGCAGTATTTT
TRBJ2-1,TRBD2,-,TRBV20-1,CSAREGTRYNEQFF,TGCAGTGCTAGAGAAGGGACTAGGTACAATGAGCAGTTCTTC
TRBJ2-7,TRBD2,-,TRBV20-1,CSAPVAGAAYEQYF,TGCAGTGCCCCCGTTGCGGGAGCCGCCTACGAGCAGTACTTC
TRBJ1-3,-,once,TRBV28,CASSLRLGSSGNTIYF,TGTGCCAGCAGTTTACGGTTGGGCAGCTCTGGAAACACCATATATTTT
TRBJ1-1,TRBD1,-,TRBV5-1,CASSSETGDPEAFF,TGCGCCAGCAGCAGCGAGACAGGGGACCCTGAAGCTTTCTTT
TRBJ1-5,-,-,TRBV4-2,CASSLGEGSNQPQHF,TGTGCCAGCAGCCTAGGGGAGGGCAGCAATCAGCCCCAGCATTTT
TRBJ2-7,TRBD1,-,TRBV28,CASSPTGGFTYEQYF,TGTGCCAGCAGTCCAACAGGGGGCTTTACCTACGAGCAGTACTTC
TRBJ1-1,-,once,TRBV30,CAWSVRGTEAFF,TGTGCCTGGAGTGTTAGGGGGACTGAAGCTTTCTTT
TRBJ2-2,TRBD1,-,TRBV11-2,CASSLTGALNTGELFF,TGTGCCAGCAGCTTGACAGGGGCCTTGAACACCGGGGAGCTGTTTTTT